This entry describes one T cell receptor beta chain. What it binds is not known. The CDR3 totals 15 residues. V lost 0 bases and J 4 bases, leaving 11 bases between the germline ends. Germline V lookup: CDR1 SGHRS, CDR2 YFSETQ. This record belongs to a study of shared clonotypes between healthy human individuals. The study's findings and limits: How much donors shared clonotypes was expected to be affected by sequencing depth. Genetic and exposure-history diversity was limited by the few donors.

Evenly divided among several immunoSEQ plates was the genomic DNA of each subset. The repertoire was sequenced with immunoSEQ multiplex PCR; TCRdb's copy has only in-frame clones and lacks some. The sample holds roughly 1,600,000 clones, approximately 98.5% seen once. Subsets obtained from CD4+ cells comprised CD45RA+ naive and CD45RA-negative memory cells. V usage is TRBV5-1 and J usage is TRBJ1-5, with no clear D. This clonotype originated in a man aged 30-40 years in good health. The sequencing sample was made of naive CD4+ T cells sorted from blood. The sample's subset: CD45RA+ positively selected. The CDR3 loop is CASSLEGIGNQPQHF. In nucleotides, the CDR3 is TGCGCCAGCAGCTTGGAGGGAATCGGAAATCAGCCCCAGCATTTT.